The present T cell receptor (beta chain) was sequenced within a study of blood T cell repertoires in COVID-19. Study in general: Some COVID-19 samples were acute and others convalescent; all came from the United States, Italy and Spain. Sources were T cells, B-cell-depleted T cells, or PBMCs; the material itself was cDNA or gDNA.

Trimming took 4 bases from V and 1 from J; bases not matched to a gene: 9. There are 16 residues in the CDR3. The V gene's germline CDR1 is SGHRS and CDR2 YFSETQ. In the authors' workflow: Reference gene primer amplification gave nucleated cell count estimates. Assay: immunoSEQ multiplex PCR; the TCRdb copy retains only in-frame clones and omits some. The DNA was the basis for D and trimming; V, J and clone size are from that table. There are over 200,000 clones in the sample; around nine tenths occur only once, and less than 0.75% lies in the top ten. The sequence was collected from a man aged 35 to 55 with acute or convalescent COVID-19. The V call is TRBV5-1, the J call TRBJ1-1; 8 bases agree with TRBD1. What was sequenced was peripheral blood. The CDR3 here is CASSIGGTGGNTEAFF. The CDR3 coding sequence is TGCGCCAGCAGCATCGGAGGGACAGGAGGGAACACTGAAGCTTTCTTT.